What follows is one T cell receptor (beta chain) and its context. Antigen: not known. The junction shows a germline mismatch at one end, possibly a read error. The library came from three nested PCR rounds adapted from ARM-PCR protocols. TCRdb analysed the multiplex PCR reads with MiXCR anew, one entry per CDR3 protein. Of tens of thousands of distinct CDR3 sequences in the sample, roughly 80% were seen once. RNA was extracted from bulk tissue without any cell sorting. Chemotherapy-naive patients with new lung cancer underwent thoracic surgery in China, August–late 2014. This specimen comes from a study of tumor and adjacent non-tumor tissue in lung cancer. Notes on the study in general: Tumor repertoires had a smaller top 100 clone share than normal lung. Patients with more diverse tumor TCRs had worse survival.

What was sequenced was lung tumor tissue. This clonotype was obtained from a woman in her forties or fifties with non-small cell lung cancer.

The CDR3 reads CASGLGQLENSPLHF. The CDR3 bases are TGTGCCAGCGGCTTAGGACAGTTGGAGAATTCACCTCTCCACTTT. J is TRBJ1-6 and V is TRBV11-2, with a tentative D call TRBD1 (6 bases). The CDR3 consists of 15 residues. CDR1 SGHAT and CDR2 FQNNGV come from the germline V gene.